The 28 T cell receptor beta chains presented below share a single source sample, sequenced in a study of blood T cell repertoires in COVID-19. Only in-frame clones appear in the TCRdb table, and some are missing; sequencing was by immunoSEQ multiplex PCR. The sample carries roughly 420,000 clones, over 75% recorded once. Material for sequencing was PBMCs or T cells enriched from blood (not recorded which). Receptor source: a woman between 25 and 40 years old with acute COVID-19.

The CDR3 DNA sequence: TGTGCCAGCAGCCAACTTGTGCGTCGTTCAAGTGAAAAACTGTTTTTT. Protein product: CASSQLVRRSSEKLFF. The chain employs TRBV3-1 (or the pseudogene TRBV3-2) and TRBJ1-4; no clear D. With 2 bases removed from V and 7 bases from J, the gap between germline ends came to 17 bases. CDR3 size: 16 residues. Germline CDR1 and CDR2: LGHDT and YNNKEL (reference sequence).

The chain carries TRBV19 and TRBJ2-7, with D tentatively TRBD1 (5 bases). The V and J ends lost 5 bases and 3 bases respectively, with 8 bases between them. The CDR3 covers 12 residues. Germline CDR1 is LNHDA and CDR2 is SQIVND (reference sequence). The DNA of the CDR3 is TGTGCCAGTAGTCAGGGTCTCTACGAGCAGTACTTC. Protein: CASSQGLYEQYF.

The CDR3 DNA sequence: TGTGCCAGCAGCTCGGTCAAAACGGATACGCAGTATTTT. This encodes CASSSVKTDTQYF. The V call is TRBV7-9, the J call TRBJ2-3, with D unresolved. The V gene lost 4 bases and the J gene lost 6 bases, with 11 bases spanning the gap. In germline, CDR1 is SEHNR, CDR2 FQNEAQ (reference sequence). The CDR3 runs 13 residues. Drawing the rest from reference TRBV7-9 and TRBJ2-3, the complete variable domain is DTGVSQNPRHKITKRGQNVTFRCDPISEHNRLYWYRQTLGQGPEFLTYFQNEAQLEKSRLLSDRFSAERPKGSFSTLEIQRTEQGDSAMYLCASSSVKTDTQYFGPGTRLTVL.

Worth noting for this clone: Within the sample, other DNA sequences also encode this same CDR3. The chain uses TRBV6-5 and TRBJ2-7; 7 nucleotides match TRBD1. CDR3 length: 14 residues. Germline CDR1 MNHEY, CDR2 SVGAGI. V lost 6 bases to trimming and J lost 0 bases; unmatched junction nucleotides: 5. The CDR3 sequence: CASSYRGLSYEQYF. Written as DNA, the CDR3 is TGTGCCAGCAGCTACAGGGGCCTCTCCTACGAGCAGTACTTC.

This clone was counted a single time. DNA of the CDR3: TGTGCCAGCAGTTTACGCGGGAACACCGGGGAGCTGTTTTTT. Protein sequence: CASSLRGNTGELFF. The chain combines TRBV27 with TRBJ2-2; D is ambiguous. The CDR3 consists of 14 residues. V was shortened by 2 bases and J by 1 base, with 5 bases between the two germline ends. CDR1 MNHEY and CDR2 SMNVEV come from the germline V gene (reference sequence).

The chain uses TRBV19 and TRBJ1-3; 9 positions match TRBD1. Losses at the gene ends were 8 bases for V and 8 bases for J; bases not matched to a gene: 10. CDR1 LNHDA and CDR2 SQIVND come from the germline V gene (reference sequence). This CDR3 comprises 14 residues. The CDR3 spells CASQPTGGRDTIYF. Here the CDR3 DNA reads TGTGCCAGTCAGCCGACAGGGGGTCGGGACACCATATATTTT.

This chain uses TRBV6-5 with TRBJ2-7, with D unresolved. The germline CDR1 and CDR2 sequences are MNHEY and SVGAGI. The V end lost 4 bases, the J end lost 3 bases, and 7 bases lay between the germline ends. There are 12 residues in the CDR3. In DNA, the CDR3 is TGTGCCAGCAGTTCCCGTAACTACGAGCAGTACTTC. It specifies CASSSRNYEQYF.

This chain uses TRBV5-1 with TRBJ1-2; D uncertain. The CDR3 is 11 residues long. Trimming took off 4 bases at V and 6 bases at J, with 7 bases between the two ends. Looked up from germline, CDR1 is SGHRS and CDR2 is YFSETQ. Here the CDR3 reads CASSAEDGYTF. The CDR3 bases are TGCGCCAGCAGCGCCGAGGATGGCTACACCTTC.

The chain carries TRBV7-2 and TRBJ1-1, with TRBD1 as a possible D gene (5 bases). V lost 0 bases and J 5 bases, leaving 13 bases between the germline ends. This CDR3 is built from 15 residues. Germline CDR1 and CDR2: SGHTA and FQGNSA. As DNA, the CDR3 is TGTGCCAGCAGCTTAGCCCCCAGGGTTGGTACTGAAGCTTTCTTT. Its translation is CASSLAPRVGTEAFF.

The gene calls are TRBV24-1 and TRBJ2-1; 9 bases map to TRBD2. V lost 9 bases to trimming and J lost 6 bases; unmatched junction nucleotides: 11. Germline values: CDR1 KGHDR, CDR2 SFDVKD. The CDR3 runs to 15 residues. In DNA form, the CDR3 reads TGTGCCACCTCCGCCAGCGGGGGGTTGGGCAATGAGCAGTTCTTC. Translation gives CATSASGGLGNEQFF.

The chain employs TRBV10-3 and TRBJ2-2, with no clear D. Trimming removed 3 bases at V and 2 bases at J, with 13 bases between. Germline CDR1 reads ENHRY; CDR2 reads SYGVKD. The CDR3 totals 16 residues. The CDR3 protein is CAISDQHPRNTGELFF. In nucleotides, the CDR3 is TGTGCCATCAGTGACCAACATCCCAGAAACACCGGGGAGCTGTTTTTT.

CDR3 residues: CASSYGQGPSPLHF. DNA for the CDR3: TGTGCCAGCTCATACGGGCAGGGCCCTTCACCCCTCCACTTT. The genes are TRBV18 and TRBJ1-6; tentatively, D is TRBD1 (5 bases). With 5 bases removed from V and 9 bases from J, the gap between germline ends came to 14 bases. Germline V gene sequence: CDR1 KGHSH, CDR2 LQKENI. CDR3 length equals 14 residues.

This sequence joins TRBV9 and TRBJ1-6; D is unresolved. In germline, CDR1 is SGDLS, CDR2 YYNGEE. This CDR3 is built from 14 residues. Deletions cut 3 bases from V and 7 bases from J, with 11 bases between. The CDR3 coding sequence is TGTGCCAGCAGCGCCCTGGTGGGCAATTCACCCCTCCACTTT. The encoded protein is CASSALVGNSPLHF. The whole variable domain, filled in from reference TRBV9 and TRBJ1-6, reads DSGVTQTPKHLITATGQRVTLRCSPRSGDLSVYWYQQSLDQGLQFLIQYYNGEERAKGNILERFSAQQFPDLHSELNLSSLELGDSALYFCASSALVGNSPLHFGNGTRLTVT.

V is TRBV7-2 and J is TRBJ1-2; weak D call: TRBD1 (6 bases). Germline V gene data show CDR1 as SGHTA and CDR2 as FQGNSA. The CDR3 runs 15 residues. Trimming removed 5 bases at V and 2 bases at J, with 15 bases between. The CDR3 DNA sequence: TGTGCCAGCAGCCCTCAACAGGGTTTAAACTATGGCTACACCTTC. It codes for CASSPQQGLNYGYTF.

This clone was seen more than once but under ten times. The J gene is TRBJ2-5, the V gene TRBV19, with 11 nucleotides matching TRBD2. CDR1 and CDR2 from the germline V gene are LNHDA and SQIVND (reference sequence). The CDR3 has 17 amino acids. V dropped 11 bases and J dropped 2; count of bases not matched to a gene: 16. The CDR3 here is CAGPSFHSGGGQETQYF. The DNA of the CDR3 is TGTGCCGGACCGTCCTTCCATAGCGGGGGGGGTCAAGAGACCCAGTACTTC.

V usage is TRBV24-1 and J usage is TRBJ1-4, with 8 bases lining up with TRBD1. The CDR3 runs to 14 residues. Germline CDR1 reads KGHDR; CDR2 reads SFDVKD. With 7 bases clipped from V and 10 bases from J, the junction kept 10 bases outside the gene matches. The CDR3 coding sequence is TGTGCCACCAGCGTGACAGGGGAGTGGGTAAAACTGTTTTTT. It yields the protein CATSVTGEWVKLFF.

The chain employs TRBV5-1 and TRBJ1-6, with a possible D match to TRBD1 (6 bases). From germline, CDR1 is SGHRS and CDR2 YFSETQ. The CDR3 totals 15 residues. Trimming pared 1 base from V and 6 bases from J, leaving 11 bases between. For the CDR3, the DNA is TGCGCCAGCAGCTTGAACTCAGGGGTTAATTCACCCCTCCACTTT. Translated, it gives CASSLNSGVNSPLHF.

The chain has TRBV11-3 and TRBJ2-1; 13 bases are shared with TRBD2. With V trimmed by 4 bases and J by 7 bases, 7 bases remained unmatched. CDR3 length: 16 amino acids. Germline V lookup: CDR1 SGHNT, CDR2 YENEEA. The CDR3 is CASSWGLAGSYNEQFF. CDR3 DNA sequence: TGTGCCAGCAGCTGGGGACTAGCGGGGTCTTATAATGAGCAGTTCTTC. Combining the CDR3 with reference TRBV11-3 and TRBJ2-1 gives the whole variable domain EAGVVQSPRYKIIEKKQPVAFWCNPISGHNTLYWYLQNLGQGPELLIRYENEEAVDDSQLPKDRFSAERLKGVDSTLKIQPAELGDSAVYLCASSWGLAGSYNEQFFGPGTRLTVL.

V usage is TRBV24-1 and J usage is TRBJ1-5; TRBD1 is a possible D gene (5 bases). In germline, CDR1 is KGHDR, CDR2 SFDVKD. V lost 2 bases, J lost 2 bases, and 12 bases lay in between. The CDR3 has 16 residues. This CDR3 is CATSDSETEGNQPQHF. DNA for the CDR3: TGTGCCACCAGTGATTCCGAGACAGAGGGCAATCAGCCCCAGCATTTT.

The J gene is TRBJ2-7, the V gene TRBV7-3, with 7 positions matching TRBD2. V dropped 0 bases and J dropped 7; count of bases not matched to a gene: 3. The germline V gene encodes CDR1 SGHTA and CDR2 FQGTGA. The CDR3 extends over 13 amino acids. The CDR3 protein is CASSLTAGKEQYF. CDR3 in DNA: TGTGCCAGCAGCTTAACAGCGGGGAAGGAGCAGTACTTC.

CDR3 amino acids: CSASVPGGPSSYEQYF. The DNA for the CDR3 is TGCAGTGCTAGTGTCCCAGGGGGCCCTAGCTCCTACGAGCAGTACTTC. The chain joins TRBV20-1 to TRBJ2-7; the match to TRBD1 covers 8 bases. CDR3 length equals 16 residues. V dropped 3 bases and J dropped 0; count of bases not matched to a gene: 10. Germline V CDR1 and CDR2: DFQATT, SNEGSKA (reference sequence).

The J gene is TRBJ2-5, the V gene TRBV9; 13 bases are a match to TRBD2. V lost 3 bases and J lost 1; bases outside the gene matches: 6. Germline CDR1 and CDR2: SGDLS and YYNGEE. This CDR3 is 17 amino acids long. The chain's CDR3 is CASSEEGLAGFQETQYF. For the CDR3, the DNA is TGTGCCAGCAGCGAGGAGGGACTAGCGGGGTTCCAAGAGACCCAGTACTTC.

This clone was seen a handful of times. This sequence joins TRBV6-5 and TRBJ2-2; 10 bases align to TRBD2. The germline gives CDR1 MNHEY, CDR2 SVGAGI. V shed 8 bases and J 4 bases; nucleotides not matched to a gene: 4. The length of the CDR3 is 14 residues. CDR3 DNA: TGTGCCAGCCGGACTAGCGGAGTCACCGGGGAGCTGTTTTTT. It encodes CASRTSGVTGELFF.

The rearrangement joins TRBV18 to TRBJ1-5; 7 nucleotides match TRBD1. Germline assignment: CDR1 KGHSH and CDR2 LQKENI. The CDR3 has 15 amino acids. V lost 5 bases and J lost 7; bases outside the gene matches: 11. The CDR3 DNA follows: TGTGCCAGCTCAAAGGGGGCAGGGGGTTACCAGCCCCAGCATTTT. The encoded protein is CASSKGAGGYQPQHF.

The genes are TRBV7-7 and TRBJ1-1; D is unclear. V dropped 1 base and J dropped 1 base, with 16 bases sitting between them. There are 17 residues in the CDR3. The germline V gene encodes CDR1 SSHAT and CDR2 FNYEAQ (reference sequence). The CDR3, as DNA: TGTGCCAGCAGCTTAGATGAATGGAGGAACCGGAACACTGAAGCTTTCTTT. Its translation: CASSLDEWRNRNTEAFF. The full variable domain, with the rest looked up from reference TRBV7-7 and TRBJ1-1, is GAGVSQSPRYKVTKRGQDVTLRCDPISSHATLYWYQQALGQGPEFLTYFNYEAQPDKSGLPSDRFSAERPEGSISTLTIQRTEQRDSAMYRCASSLDEWRNRNTEAFFGQGTRLTVV.

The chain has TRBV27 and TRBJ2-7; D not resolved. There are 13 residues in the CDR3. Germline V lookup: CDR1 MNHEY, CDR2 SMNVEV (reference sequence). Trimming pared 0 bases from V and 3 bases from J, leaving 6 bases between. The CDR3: CASSLSSYYEQYF. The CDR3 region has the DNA TGTGCCAGCAGTTTATCCTCCTACTACGAGCAGTACTTC.

CDR3 DNA: TGTGCCAGCAGCTTGGGACTAGAAGTCGCAGCATACAATGAGCAGTTCTTC. As protein: CASSLGLEVAAYNEQFF. The chain uses TRBV5-5 and TRBJ2-1; tentative D call: TRBD2 (6 bases). The CDR3 is 17 amino acids. The ends were cut back, 0 bases at V and 4 bases at J, with 17 bases in the middle. The germline V gene has CDR1 SGHKS and CDR2 YYEKEE (reference sequence). The full variable domain, completed using reference TRBV5-5 and TRBJ2-1, is DAGVTQSPTHLIKTRGQQVTLRCSPISGHKSVSWYQQVLGQGPQFIFQYYEKEERGRGNFPDRFSARQFPNYSSELNVNALLLGDSALYLCASSLGLEVAAYNEQFFGPGTRLTVL.

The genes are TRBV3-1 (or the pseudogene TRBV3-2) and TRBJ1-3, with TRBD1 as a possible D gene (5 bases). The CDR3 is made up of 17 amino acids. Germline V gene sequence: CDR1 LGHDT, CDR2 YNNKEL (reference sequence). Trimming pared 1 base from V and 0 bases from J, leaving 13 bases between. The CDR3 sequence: CASSQGQTASSGNTIYF. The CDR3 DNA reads TGTGCCAGCAGCCAAGGTCAGACAGCCAGCTCTGGAAACACCATATATTTT.